This T cell receptor beta chain stems from a study of blood T cells in healthy people across ages. With a J-beta primer mix and a sample-barcoded 5' primer, a second PCR ran about 7 to 11 cycles. A template-switch adaptor containing 12 random nucleotides labeled each cDNA molecule. TCRdb re-analysed the 5' RACE reads in MiXCR, keeping a single row per CDR3 protein. Among about 730,000 distinct CDR3 sequences listed, about 40% were seen once. In regard to this clonotype: Its antigen remains unidentified.

General study findings and limits: Naive CD4+ cells and diversity were both higher in long-lived donors than in aged donors. The authors considered diversity estimates from one million T cells to be underestimates. The unsorted PBMCs prevented any conclusive comparison of naive versus antigen-experienced cells.

J gave up 5 bases and V 7 bases, and 8 bases lay outside the gene matches. CDR1 DFQATT and CDR2 SNEGSKA come from the germline V gene (reference sequence). This CDR3 is built from 13 residues. The sequence was collected from a woman aged 55-70 years in good health. The V and J genes are TRBV20-1 and TRBJ2-3; 8 nucleotides align to TRBD2. The sequencing sample was made of blood. CDR3 bases: TGCAGTGTCCCAGCGGGAGACCTAGATACGCAGTATTTT. Translation gives CSVPAGDLDTQYF.